What follows are 26 T cell receptor beta chains derived from one specimen sequenced in a study of CD8 T cells in ankylosing spondylitis. Study-wide results and caveats: Within ankylosing spondylitis blood, a TCR beta motif made up of roughly eight highly homologous variants appeared to be characteristic.

TCRdb re-derived calls from the 5' RACE reads in MiXCR, one entry per CDR3 protein. The sample yields around 480,000 distinct CDR3 sequences, roughly a sixth seen once. Antigen specificity for these receptors is unknown. The sequencing sample was made of blood, either unsorted or a sorted T cell fraction (not recorded which). Receptors originate from a male donor with ankylosing spondylitis.

This clonotype appeared once. This chain uses TRBV6-1 with TRBJ2-1; 10 bases are shared with TRBD2. The germline CDR1 and CDR2 sequences are MNHNS and SASEGT. After removal of 5 bases from V and 4 bases from J, the junction contained 8 bases not matched to a gene. The CDR3 runs to 16 residues. CDR3 nucleotides: TGTGCCAGCAGTCGTCCGGGTAGCGGGGGGTACAATGAGCAGTTCTTC. This gives the protein CASSRPGSGGYNEQFF.

The table lists this clonotype with a few counts. V is TRBV7-3 and J is TRBJ2-1; D is perhaps TRBD1 (5 bases). Trimming cost V 5 bases and J 5 bases, with 16 bases left between them. This CDR3 has 15 residues. The germline CDR1 and CDR2 sequences are SGHTA and FQGTGA. The CDR3: CASSLGQGRDNEQFF. As DNA, the CDR3 is TGTGCCAGCAGCCTAGGGCAGGGAAGGGACAATGAGCAGTTCTTC.

This clonotype has just one count. The CDR3 is CASSQYGTGGSETQYF. The CDR3 coding sequence is TGCGCCAGCAGTCAATATGGGACAGGGGGCTCTGAGACCCAGTACTTC. V and J are TRBV23-1 and TRBJ2-5; 12 bases line up with TRBD1. TRBV23-1 is given ORF status, its function remaining uncertain. V shed 1 base and J 5 bases; nucleotides not matched to a gene: 5. CDR3 length equals 16 residues.

This clonotype was observed a handful of times. CDR3 residues: CASSYSFGGNYGYTF. In DNA form, the CDR3 reads TGTGCCAGCAGTTACTCGTTTGGGGGGAACTATGGCTACACCTTC. The J gene is TRBJ1-2, the V gene TRBV6-5; tentative D call: TRBD1 (5 bases). V was clipped by 0 bases and J by 2 bases, with 10 bases between them. Germline CDR1 MNHEY, CDR2 SVGAGI. The CDR3 totals 15 residues.

This chain links TRBV28 with TRBJ1-1; D is unclear. The CDR3 contains 16 residues. Per germline, CDR1 MDHEN and CDR2 SYDVKM. Trimming took 6 bases from V and 0 from J, leaving 17 bases between them. CDR3 protein: CASSYPPDTLNTEAFF. CDR3 bases: TGTGCCAGCAGCTATCCCCCCGACACCTTGAACACTGAAGCTTTCTTT.

This chain uses TRBV11-2 with TRBJ2-7; D unclear. V shed 3 bases and J shed 3 bases, with 12 bases lying between them. Germline V gives CDR1 SGHAT, CDR2 FQNNGV. The CDR3 is 14 residues long. CDR3 bases: TGTGCCAGCAGCTTGGTCAAGCCGTTCTACGAGCAGTACTTC. It specifies CASSLVKPFYEQYF. The full variable domain, with the rest looked up from reference TRBV11-2 and TRBJ2-7, is EAGVAQSPRYKIIEKRQSVAFWCNPISGHATLYWYQQILGQGPKLLIQFQNNGVVDDSQLPKDRFSAERLKGVDSTLKIQPAKLEDSAVYLCASSLVKPFYEQYFGPGTRLTVT.

This clonotype was observed a handful of times. The genes are TRBV29-1 and TRBJ2-7; 7 positions match TRBD1. V gave up 6 bases and J gave up 6 bases; unmatched junction bases: 11. Germline V lookup: CDR1 SQVTM, CDR2 ANQGSEA. This CDR3 spans 13 amino acids. CDR3 sequence: CSVTGSGDFEQYF. For the CDR3, the DNA is TGCAGCGTGACAGGGTCTGGTGATTTCGAGCAGTACTTC.

This clonotype was observed a few times. The J gene is TRBJ1-2, the V gene TRBV9, with TRBD1 as a possible D gene (5 bases). This CDR3 comprises 13 residues. Germline lookup yields CDR1 SGDLS and CDR2 YYNGEE. With 0 bases removed from V and 13 bases from J, the gap between germline ends came to 16 bases. This chain's CDR3 is CASSVGAPGGLTF. CDR3 coding DNA: TGTGCCAGCAGCGTAGGAGCCCCCGGGGGTCTCACCTTC. Combining the CDR3 with reference TRBV9 and TRBJ1-2 gives the whole variable domain DSGVTQTPKHLITATGQRVTLRCSPRSGDLSVYWYQQSLDQGLQFLIQYYNGEERAKGNILERFSAQQFPDLHSELNLSSLELGDSALYFCASSVGAPGGLTFGSGTRLTVV.

This clonotype came up once. V gene TRBV7-3 combines with J gene TRBJ1-1; TRBD1 aligns across 7 bases. CDR3 length: 16 residues. Germline CDR1 reads SGHTA; CDR2 reads FQGTGA. V was clipped by 5 bases and J by 3 bases; unmatched bases: 12. The CDR3 reads CASSPFRAGGDTEAFF. The CDR3 DNA reads TGTGCCAGCAGCCCCTTCCGGGCAGGGGGGGACACTGAAGCTTTCTTT.

V and J are TRBV3-1 and TRBJ1-2; no clear D. Trimming stripped 4 bases from V and 2 bases from J, with 11 bases between. Germline values: CDR1 LGHDT, CDR2 YNNKEL (reference sequence). This CDR3 has 14 residues. The CDR3 is CASSRTDGNYGYTF. The CDR3 DNA sequence: TGTGCCAGCAGCCGGACGGACGGAAACTATGGCTACACCTTC.

The gene calls are TRBV27 and TRBJ1-2; D perhaps matches TRBD1 (5 bases). This CDR3 has 13 amino acids. The germline V gene encodes CDR1 MNHEY and CDR2 SMNVEV (reference sequence). The ends were cut back, 4 bases at V and 8 bases at J, with 14 bases in the middle. CDR3 amino acids: CASSWDHLGGYTF. CDR3 DNA sequence: TGTGCCAGCAGTTGGGACCACCTGGGGGGCTACACCTTC.

The rearrangement links TRBV3-1 to TRBJ2-5, with D perhaps TRBD1 or TRBD2 (5 bases each). Trimming cost V 5 bases and J 7 bases, with 14 bases left between them. Germline CDR1 LGHDT, CDR2 YNNKEL (reference sequence). The CDR3 is 13 amino acids. This CDR3 reads CASSGDGPGTQYF. The CDR3 nucleotides are TGTGCCAGCAGCGGGGACGGTCCCGGGACCCAGTACTTC.

The J gene is TRBJ2-5, the V gene TRBV28; a possible D gene is TRBD2 (5 bases). Germline V gives CDR1 MDHEN, CDR2 SYDVKM. CDR3 length: 14 residues. With 5 bases removed from V and 5 bases from J, the gap between germline ends came to 15 bases. In DNA, the CDR3 is TGTGCCAGCAGTCAAACGGTCAGGAGGGAGACCCAGTACTTC. It specifies CASSQTVRRETQYF.

This sequence joins TRBV9 and TRBJ1-1, with a weak D call TRBD1 (5 bases). Germline V gene data show CDR1 as SGDLS and CDR2 as YYNGEE. The CDR3 contains 16 residues. V lost 4 bases and J 0 bases, leaving 16 bases between the germline ends. The CDR3 protein is CASSPQTAIMNTEAFF. The CDR3, as DNA: TGTGCCAGCAGCCCTCAGACAGCTATTATGAACACTGAAGCTTTCTTT. Looking up the rest from reference TRBV9 and TRBJ1-1 gives the full variable domain: DSGVTQTPKHLITATGQRVTLRCSPRSGDLSVYWYQQSLDQGLQFLIQYYNGEERAKGNILERFSAQQFPDLHSELNLSSLELGDSALYFCASSPQTAIMNTEAFFGQGTRLTVV.

This clonotype has only a few counts. The chain employs TRBV3-1 and TRBJ2-7; 7 nucleotides match TRBD2. After removal of 4 bases from V and 7 bases from J, the junction contained 4 bases not matched to a gene. CDR1 LGHDT and CDR2 YNNKEL come from the germline V gene (reference sequence). The CDR3 loop spans 12 amino acids. The CDR3 region is CASSPGGSEQYF. Written as DNA, the CDR3 is TGTGCCAGCAGCCCCGGGGGGTCGGAGCAGTACTTC.

V is TRBV10-3 and J is TRBJ1-1; 7 bases agree with TRBD1. J gave up 2 bases and V 7 bases, and 4 bases lay outside the gene matches. CDR1 is ENHRY, CDR2 SYGVKD, per germline. CDR3 size: 13 residues. This CDR3 reads CAITQGGNTEAFF. The DNA for the CDR3 is TGTGCCATCACCCAGGGGGGCAACACTGAAGCTTTCTTT.

This clonotype was counted only a few times. The chain joins TRBV5-1 to TRBJ1-1, with 7 bases matching TRBD1. The germline gives CDR1 SGHRS, CDR2 YFSETQ. V shed 3 bases, J shed 4 bases, and the junction held 3 bases outside the gene matches. The CDR3 contains 13 residues. The CDR3 DNA reads TGCGCCAGCAGCTCGACAGGGTTCACTGAAGCTTTCTTT. Its protein is CASSSTGFTEAFF.

A few counts support this clonotype. The genes are TRBV19 and TRBJ2-2; 7 bases are a match to TRBD1. The junction had 5 bases not matched to a gene; V was cut back by 7 bases and J by 3 bases. Germline CDR1 and CDR2: LNHDA and SQIVND (reference sequence). The CDR3 contains 14 residues. Written as DNA, the CDR3 is TGTGCCAGTACTCTGACAGGGTACACCGGGGAGCTGTTTTTT. This gives the protein CASTLTGYTGELFF.

This chain links TRBV29-1 with TRBJ2-7, with D perhaps matching TRBD2 (6 bases). Germline CDR1 reads SQVTM; CDR2 reads ANQGSEA. CDR3 length equals 13 residues. V lost 2 bases and J lost 10, with 18 bases in between. The CDR3 loop reads CSVELTSFGDQYF. In DNA, the CDR3 is TGCAGCGTTGAACTTACTAGCTTCGGCGACCAGTACTTC.

This clonotype showed up just a few times. The chain links TRBV7-2 to TRBJ2-1; no firm D call. The length of the CDR3 is 16 residues. From germline, CDR1 is SGHTA and CDR2 FQGNSA. Between the trimmed V and J ends, which lost 0 bases and 0 bases, there was a span of 9 bases. CDR3 region: CASSLAAESSYNEQFF. The CDR3 coding sequence is TGTGCCAGCAGCTTAGCGGCGGAGAGCTCCTACAATGAGCAGTTCTTC. The whole variable domain, filled in from reference TRBV7-2 and TRBJ2-1, reads GAGVSQSPSNKVTEKGKDVELRCDPISGHTALYWYRQSLGQGLEFLIYFQGNSAPDKSGLPSDRFSAERTGGSVSTLTIQRTQQEDSAVYLCASSLAAESSYNEQFFGPGTRLTVL.

This clonotype was counted ten times or more. V usage is TRBV18 and J usage is TRBJ1-5, with D unclear. Germline V lookup: CDR1 KGHSH, CDR2 LQKENI. V was shortened by 5 bases and J by 7 bases, with 12 bases between the two germline ends. The CDR3 consists of 13 residues. The CDR3 loop reads CASSSGSGQPQHF. The CDR3 DNA is TGTGCCAGCTCATCGGGATCGGGGCAGCCCCAGCATTTT.

This clonotype was observed a few times. CDR3 loop: CASSLGAGARNTEAFF. CDR3 nucleotide sequence: TGTGCCAGCAGCTTAGGGGCGGGGGCACGGAACACTGAAGCTTTCTTT. J is TRBJ1-1 and V is TRBV7-2, with D maybe TRBD1 (6 bases). V shed 1 base and J shed 1 base, with 13 bases lying between them. Germline V gene lookup returns CDR1 SGHTA and CDR2 FQGNSA. The CDR3 loop spans 16 amino acids.

This rearrangement joins TRBV2 to TRBJ1-1, with D perhaps matching TRBD1 (6 bases). The CDR3 sequence is 13 residues long. Germline loops: CDR1 SNHLY, CDR2 FYNNEI. V dropped 7 bases and J dropped 5 bases, with 14 bases sitting between them. CDR3: CASTNRAGTEAFF. CDR3 in DNA: TGTGCCAGCACCAACAGGGCGGGAACTGAAGCTTTCTTT.

This clonotype was detected a few times. The V gene is TRBV12-3 or TRBV12-4, the J gene TRBJ1-1, with TRBD1 as a possible D gene (5 bases). The CDR3 length is 17 residues. V dropped 4 bases and J dropped 0 bases, with 18 bases sitting between them. DNA for the CDR3: TGTGCCAGCAGTTCCACCCTATGGGGCACAATGAACACTGAAGCTTTCTTT. Amino acids: CASSSTLWGTMNTEAFF.

In its sample, this clonotype was seen a few times. The chain recombines TRBV2 with TRBJ1-1; 10 positions agree with TRBD1. This CDR3 region has 15 residues. The junction had 6 bases not matched to a gene; V was cut back by 8 bases and J by 0 bases. Germline assignment: CDR1 SNHLY and CDR2 FYNNEI. The CDR3 spells CASGRQGALNTEAFF. In DNA, the CDR3 is TGTGCCAGCGGTCGACAGGGGGCTTTGAACACTGAAGCTTTCTTT. The complete variable domain, with remaining parts taken from reference TRBV2 and TRBJ1-1, reads EPEVTQTPSHQVTQMGQEVILRCVPISNHLYFYWYRQILGQKVEFLVSFYNNEISEKSEIFDDQFSVERPDGSNFTLKIRSTKLEDSAMYFCASGRQGALNTEAFFGQGTRLTVV.

This clonotype occurred many times. This chain links TRBV5-1 with TRBJ2-2, with TRBD2 matching over 7 bases. Germline V gene data show CDR1 as SGHRS and CDR2 as YFSETQ. Trimming removed 1 base from V and 6 bases from J; junction bases left unmatched: 9. The CDR3 runs 16 residues. This CDR3 reads CASSLSPGLPPGELFF. The DNA for the CDR3 is TGCGCCAGCAGCTTGTCACCGGGACTACCCCCCGGGGAGCTGTTTTTT.